This T cell receptor beta chain comes out of a study of technical replicates of blood from a few donors. There are 13 residues in the CDR3. Germline CDR1 is SGHDT and CDR2 is YYEEEE. V was cut by 1 base and J by 3 bases, with 7 bases left in between. Sequencing used immunoSEQ multiplex PCR; TCRdb keeps in-frame clones, though not all of them. The repertoire has some 77,000 clones, around 96% of them found once; the top ten carry about 0.3%. The sample comprised T cells isolated from PBMCs. This clonotype was obtained from a human donor in good health. V and J are TRBV5-6 and TRBJ2-5; possible D gene TRBD1, 5 bases. The CDR3 DNA is TGTGCCAGCAGCTTGTCAGGGAAAGAGACCCAGTACTTC. Translated: CASSLSGKETQYF.